Listed below are T cell receptor beta chains from one sample, sequenced in a study of T cell clones after liver transplantation. Sequencing was performed with immunoSEQ multiplex PCR; in TCRdb, only in-frame clones are kept and a portion is missing. The data show roughly 70,000 clones, roughly nine tenths seen once. The material sequenced was CD4+ T cells from blood, taken before liver transplant. These receptors all come from a human donor who received a liver transplant. The conserved cysteine and the conserved F or W are not part of the CDR3 here. Size is stated for part of the rows, as once, few or many counts, or as a class when the clone is expanded.

J gene	clone size	V gene	CDR3 protein
TRBJ1-3	-	TRBV11-3	ASTGRDGNTIY
TRBJ2-1	-	TRBV5-6	ASTLYNEQF
TRBJ2-3	few	TRBV6-6	ASSAVGRDPDTQY
TRBJ2-1	-	TRBV7-9	ASSVLLAGGNEQF
TRBJ1-4	-	TRBV7-9	ASSSTGNEKLF
TRBJ2-7	-	TRBV5-1	ASSLGGLAGGRSDEQY
TRBJ2-5	-	TRBV5-1	ASSLSAGAGETQY
TRBJ2-3	-	TRBV9	ASSPRTSGRTDTQY
TRBJ1-1	-	TRBV10-1	ASSSGEQAF
TRBJ1-2	-	TRBV27	ASGGQGSYGYT
TRBJ2-3	-	TRBV5-4	ASSLSGATDTQY
TRBJ2-1	-	TRBV11-3	ASSSEWLDYNEQF
TRBJ1-5	few	TRBV14	ARDLNQPQH
TRBJ1-5	-	TRBV6-1	ASSVLGQNNQPQH
TRBJ2-6	-	TRBV5-1	ASSLGHGGANVLT
TRBJ1-1	-	TRBV6-5	ASSYYPNTEAF
TRBJ2-7	-	TRBV28	ASRRTTSGGYEQY
TRBJ1-1	-	TRBV15	ATSPEGKRGRREAF
TRBJ2-7	-	TRBV29-1	SVVTEYEQY
TRBJ2-5	-	TRBV7-9	ASSLDHGETQY
TRBJ1-1	-	TRBV7-9	ASSFRGQGATEAF
TRBJ2-3	-	TRBV5-1	ASSFLAGPTDTQY
TRBJ1-3	few	TRBV7-8	ASSLGGQGMGNTIY
TRBJ2-3	-	TRBV29-1	SVGTDTQY
TRBJ2-2	-	TRBV6-1	ASRRELAGGGELF
TRBJ2-5	-	TRBV7-7	ASSPGGAAVSETQY
TRBJ2-7	-	TRBV5-1	ASSLQGIGYEQY
TRBJ1-3	-	TRBV7-2	AAGQGVGNTIY
TRBJ2-1	-	TRBV19	ASSNPGGTVGNEQF
TRBJ2-3	-	TRBV29-1	SVEYLAGGTDTQY
TRBJ1-2	-	TRBV19	ASSNRASYGYT
TRBJ2-7	-	TRBV10-3	AISSKTGGPEQY
TRBJ2-5	once	TRBV7-2	ASSRRETQY
TRBJ2-5	once	TRBV7-6	ASSLVTGGGETQY